This T cell receptor (beta chain) was captured by sequencing in a study of shared clonotypes between healthy human individuals. The CDR3 length is 15 residues. Germline V gene sequence: CDR1 SGHRS, CDR2 YFSETQ. After removal of 3 bases from V and 0 bases from J, the junction contained 2 bases not matched to a gene. Samples underwent the assay at deep level. Only in-frame clones appear in the TCRdb table, and some are missing; sequencing was by immunoSEQ multiplex PCR. This table has around 1.1 million clones, approximately 80% appearing once. This receptor was obtained from a man in his late teens or twenties in good health. Some clones in this sample may be carry-over from other donors' samples. This chain uses TRBV5-1 with TRBJ2-3, with 9 positions matching TRBD2. Source material: memory CD4+ T cells from PBMCs. Described subset: CD45RA-negative fraction. DNA of the CDR3: TGCGCCAGCAGCTACCTAGCGGGGAGCACAGATACGCAGTATTTT. Its protein product is CASSYLAGSTDTQYF.